One and the same sample provided the 22 T cell receptor beta chains below, sequenced in a study of cytomegalovirus exposure and HLA in healthy donors. It was with 60 Vbeta and 13 Jbeta primers that the PCR ran. Libraries were prepared by immunoSEQ multiplex PCR; TCRdb keeps only in-frame clonotypes and omits some of them. This table has 85,000 to 100,000 clones, more than 60% appearing once. Source material: PBMCs. The origin of the receptors is a man in his fifties or sixties in good health and CMV-seropositive.

This clone occurred once. The chain has TRBV7-2 and TRBJ1-1; tentatively, D is TRBD1 (6 bases). V dropped 7 bases and J dropped 0 bases, with 18 bases sitting between them. The CDR3 runs 16 residues. Germline CDR1 and CDR2: SGHTA and FQGNSA. The CDR3 DNA follows: TGTGCCAGCACCCGACCCTCGACAGGACTGAACACTGAAGCTTTCTTT. Translated, it gives CASTRPSTGLNTEAFF. The entire variable domain, with the rest obtained from reference TRBV7-2 and TRBJ1-1, is as follows: GAGVSQSPSNKVTEKGKDVELRCDPISGHTALYWYRQSLGQGLEFLIYFQGNSAPDKSGLPSDRFSAERTGGSVSTLTIQRTQQEDSAVYLCASTRPSTGLNTEAFFGQGTRLTVV.

This chain links TRBV7-2 with TRBJ2-1, with D tentatively TRBD2 (7 bases). This CDR3 has 15 amino acids. The V end was cut by 2 bases, the J end by 5 bases, with 13 bases between. Germline-derived CDR1 and CDR2 are SGHTA and FQGNSA. This chain's CDR3 is CASSLLRGGHNEQFF. DNA for the CDR3: TGTGCCAGCAGCTTACTCCGCGGGGGCCACAATGAGCAGTTCTTC.

This clone was picked up a small number of times. This chain connects TRBV6-6 to TRBJ2-5; 7 positions match TRBD1. The CDR3 totals 12 residues. The germline gives CDR1 MNHNY, CDR2 SVGAGI (reference sequence). J was trimmed by 5 bases and V by 8 bases; bases with no gene match: 5. In DNA, the CDR3 is TGTGCCAGCGCAGGGGGAAGGGAGACCCAGTACTTC. Translated, it gives CASAGGRETQYF.

The V and J genes are TRBV5-1 and TRBJ2-7, with D maybe TRBD2 (6 bases). The CDR3 is 15 residues long. Between the trimmed V and J ends, which lost 0 bases and 12 bases, there was a span of 22 bases. CDR1 and CDR2 (germline): SGHRS, YFSETQ. CDR3 region: CASSLDPAAKKGLYF. The CDR3 nucleotides read TGCGCCAGCAGCTTGGACCCAGCGGCAAAAAAGGGACTGTACTTC.

This clone came up once. The CDR3 here is CASSVEGGLDEKLFF. CDR3 DNA sequence: TGTGCCAGCAGCGTAGAGGGGGGGCTTGATGAAAAACTGTTTTTT. This chain links TRBV9 with TRBJ1-4; the D gene is possibly TRBD1 (6 bases). CDR3 length equals 15 residues. The germline V and J ends were trimmed by 0 bases and 6 bases, with 12 bases remaining between them. Germline values: CDR1 SGDLS, CDR2 YYNGEE.

The chain has TRBV5-6 and TRBJ2-3; TRBD1 matches 7 bases. This CDR3 is 15 amino acids long. Germline V gene lookup returns CDR1 SGHDT and CDR2 YYEEEE. Losses at the gene ends were 2 bases for V and 2 bases for J; bases not matched to a gene: 5. The CDR3 is CASSFHRGDTDTQYF. CDR3 sequence (DNA): TGTGCCAGCAGCTTCCACAGGGGAGACACAGATACGCAGTATTTT. Using reference TRBV5-6 and TRBJ2-3 for the parts outside the CDR3, the full variable domain is DAGVTQSPTHLIKTRGQQVTLRCSPKSGHDTVSWYQQALGQGPQFIFQYYEEEERQRGNFPDRFSGHQFPNYSSELNVNALLLGDSALYLCASSFHRGDTDTQYFGPGTRLTVL.

V is TRBV5-1 and J is TRBJ1-6, with D possibly being TRBD1 (5 bases). CDR1 is SGHRS, CDR2 YFSETQ, per germline. The CDR3 sequence is 15 residues long. The V gene lost 4 bases and the J gene lost 3 bases, with 11 bases spanning the gap. In nucleotides, the CDR3 is TGCGCCAGCAGCCCACAGGACAACTATAATTCACCCCTCCACTTT. Amino acids: CASSPQDNYNSPLHF.

The chain carries TRBV5-1 and TRBJ2-5; D remains unclear. The germline gives CDR1 SGHRS, CDR2 YFSETQ. The CDR3 has 12 residues. V was pared by 7 bases and J by 5 bases, with 12 bases between. The CDR3: CASSAEAETQYF. CDR3 DNA sequence: TGCGCCAGCTCGGCGGAAGCGGAGACCCAGTACTTC.

The table lists this clone with a count of one. The rearrangement joins TRBV11-3 to TRBJ1-2, with TRBD1 as a possible D gene (5 bases). The V gene's germline CDR1 is SGHNT and CDR2 YENEEA. V dropped 1 base and J dropped 5 bases, with 17 bases sitting between them. The length of the CDR3 is 16 residues. DNA of the CDR3: TGTGCCAGCAGCTTAGGATTGTCGGTTAGGGGATATGGCTACACCTTC. Protein sequence: CASSLGLSVRGYGYTF. Full variable domain (rest looked up from reference TRBV11-3 and TRBJ1-2): EAGVVQSPRYKIIEKKQPVAFWCNPISGHNTLYWYLQNLGQGPELLIRYENEEAVDDSQLPKDRFSAERLKGVDSTLKIQPAELGDSAVYLCASSLGLSVRGYGYTFGSGTRLTVV.

This sequence joins TRBV27 and TRBJ1-2, with 12 bases fitting TRBD1. This CDR3 is built from 14 residues. Germline values: CDR1 MNHEY, CDR2 SMNVEV (reference sequence). V was clipped by 5 bases and J by 4 bases; unmatched bases: 2. The CDR3 nucleotides read TGTGCCAGCAGTCGGGGACAGGGGGCCTATGGCTACACCTTC. Amino acids: CASSRGQGAYGYTF.

This chain connects TRBV19 to TRBJ2-6; no firm D call. Germline V gives CDR1 LNHDA, CDR2 SQIVND (reference sequence). V lost 3 bases and J lost 4, with 10 bases in between. The CDR3 runs 15 residues. CDR3: CASSMAVTGANVLTF. The DNA of the CDR3 is TGTGCCAGTAGTATGGCCGTTACGGGGGCCAACGTCCTGACTTTC.

A word on this clone: An end of the junction differs from the germline gene, which may be a read error. The chain joins TRBV7-8 to TRBJ1-2; TRBD1 might be the D (5 bases). The CDR3 has 14 amino acids. CDR1 is SGHVS, CDR2 FQNEAQ, per germline. In nucleotides, the CDR3 is TGTGCCAGCAGCTTAAGGGGCCGTCCCCATGGCTACCCCTTC. It encodes CASSLRGRPHGYPF. Supplemented by reference TRBV7-8 and TRBJ1-2, the full variable domain reads GAGVSQSPRYKVAKRGQDVALRCDPISGHVSLFWYQQALGQGPEFLTYFQNEAQLDKSGLPSDRFFAERPEGSVSTLKIQRTQQEDSAVYLCASSLRGRPHGYPFGSGTRLTVV.

This chain connects TRBV7-3 to TRBJ2-2, with TRBD1 matching over 9 bases. The CDR3 contains 15 residues. V dropped 4 bases and J dropped 3; count of bases not matched to a gene: 3. Germline assignment: CDR1 SGHTA and CDR2 FQGTGA. This CDR3 is CASSYTGGDTGELFF. The CDR3, as DNA: TGTGCCAGCAGCTATACAGGGGGCGACACCGGGGAGCTGTTTTTT.

The chain carries TRBV12-5 and TRBJ1-1; D call uncertain. The V gene's germline CDR1 is LGHNT and CDR2 FRNRAP. V gave up 7 bases and J gave up 0 bases, with 9 bases separating them. This CDR3 contains 13 residues. The CDR3 sequence is CASANAVNTEAFF. The CDR3 DNA is TGTGCTAGTGCCAATGCGGTGAACACTGAAGCTTTCTTT.

V and J are TRBV4-1 and TRBJ2-5; TRBD1 might be the D (6 bases). The CDR3 covers 15 residues. V was cut by 0 bases and J by 5 bases, with 13 bases left in between. In germline, CDR1 is MGHRA, CDR2 YSYEKL. As DNA, the CDR3 is TGCGCCAGCAGCCAAGAAAGCAGGGGCATCGAGACCCAGTACTTC. Its protein is CASSQESRGIETQYF.

This clone appeared a few times. The chain couples TRBV15 to TRBJ1-2, with D possibly matching TRBD1 (5 bases). Per the germline V gene, CDR1 is LNHNV and CDR2 is YYDKDF (reference sequence). V was cut by 3 bases and J by 0 bases, with 11 bases left in between. The CDR3 sequence is 15 residues long. The CDR3 region is CATSSASGANYGYTF. CDR3 in DNA: TGTGCCACCAGCAGCGCCTCGGGGGCTAACTATGGCTACACCTTC.

This chain's CDR3 is CASSLDQGAQNSPLHF. The CDR3 DNA sequence: TGTGCCAGCAGCTTGGATCAGGGGGCACAGAATTCACCCCTCCACTTT. V is TRBV5-6 and J is TRBJ1-6, with 8 bases lining up with TRBD1. Per germline, CDR1 SGHDT and CDR2 YYEEEE. V gave up 0 bases and J gave up 7 bases; unmatched junction bases: 6. The CDR3 length is 16 residues.

This chain connects TRBV9 to TRBJ2-5; possible D gene TRBD1, 8 bases. There are 16 residues in the CDR3. CDR1 is SGDLS and CDR2 is YYNGEE in the germline V gene. Trimming left V 2 bases short and J 0 bases short, with 14 bases between. Here the CDR3 DNA reads TGTGCCAGCAGCGTGGGGGGGGACAGGTACCAAGAGACCCAGTACTTC. Amino acid sequence: CASSVGGDRYQETQYF. The full variable domain, completed using reference TRBV9 and TRBJ2-5, is DSGVTQTPKHLITATGQRVTLRCSPRSGDLSVYWYQQSLDQGLQFLIQYYNGEERAKGNILERFSAQQFPDLHSELNLSSLELGDSALYFCASSVGGDRYQETQYFGPGTRLLVL.

The chain's CDR3 is CASSSTVTGENSNEQYF. CDR3 sequence (DNA): TGTGCCAGCAGTTCCACCGTCACAGGAGAGAATTCGAACGAGCAGTACTTC. The chain joins TRBV7-9 to TRBJ2-7, with a weak D call TRBD1 (5 bases). V shed 6 bases and J shed 5 bases, with 26 bases lying between them. CDR3 length equals 17 residues. CDR1 and CDR2 (germline): SEHNR, FQNEAQ (reference sequence). Drawing the rest from reference TRBV7-9 and TRBJ2-7, the complete variable domain is DTGVSQNPRHKITKRGQNVTFRCDPISEHNRLYWYRQTLGQGPEFLTYFQNEAQLEKSRLLSDRFSAERPKGSFSTLEIQRTEQGDSAMYLCASSSTVTGENSNEQYFGPGTRLTVT.

The V call is TRBV28, the J call TRBJ1-1; weak D call: TRBD1 (5 bases). Trimming took 7 bases from V and 2 from J, leaving 14 bases between them. The CDR3 covers 14 residues. Germline lookup yields CDR1 MDHEN and CDR2 SYDVKM. CDR3 sequence: CASTQRGINTEAFF. In nucleotides, the CDR3 is TGTGCCAGCACCCAAAGGGGTATAAACACTGAAGCTTTCTTT.

The CDR3 DNA sequence: TGTGCCAGTTTATCCTACACAGATACGCAGTATTTT. Translating it yields CASLSYTDTQYF. The chain links TRBV6-1 to TRBJ2-3; D is ambiguous. This CDR3 contains 12 residues. V lost 9 bases and J 2 bases, leaving 9 bases between the germline ends. From germline, CDR1 is MNHNS and CDR2 SASEGT.

This chain uses TRBV5-6 with TRBJ2-1, with D possibly matching TRBD2 (6 bases). Germline CDR1 SGHDT, CDR2 YYEEEE. There are 13 residues in the CDR3. The germline V and J ends were trimmed by 3 bases and 7 bases, with 11 bases remaining between them. Here the CDR3 reads CASSWRETNEQFF. The CDR3 DNA reads as TGTGCCAGCAGCTGGAGGGAGACGAATGAGCAGTTCTTC. The entire variable domain, with the rest obtained from reference TRBV5-6 and TRBJ2-1, is as follows: DAGVTQSPTHLIKTRGQQVTLRCSPKSGHDTVSWYQQALGQGPQFIFQYYEEEERQRGNFPDRFSGHQFPNYSSELNVNALLLGDSALYLCASSWRETNEQFFGPGTRLTVL.